A single sample gave rise to the 24 T cell receptor beta chains below, sequenced in a study of graft-versus-host responses after intestinal transplantation. The antigens for these receptors are not known. Assay used: immunoSEQ multiplex PCR; TCRdb lists only in-frame clones, some missing. The sample carries about 110,000 clones, just over 90% recorded once. Material: unstimulated CD4+ T cells sorted from spleen or lymph node cells, obtained before transplant. These receptors all come from a human donor who was the organ donor for an intestinal transplant.

V and J are TRBV7-9 and TRBJ1-1; 8 nucleotides align to TRBD1. The CDR3 extends over 15 amino acids. CDR1 is SEHNR, CDR2 FQNEAQ, per germline (reference sequence). With 5 bases clipped from V and 2 bases from J, the junction kept 7 bases outside the gene matches. CDR3 DNA sequence: TGTGCCAGCAGCCCCCAGACAGGGGTAAACACTGAAGCTTTCTTT. It encodes CASSPQTGVNTEAFF.

The chain couples TRBV19 to TRBJ1-5; maybe TRBD1 (5 bases). This CDR3 has 14 amino acids. V shed 3 bases and J shed 1 base, with 7 bases lying between them. The germline gives CDR1 LNHDA, CDR2 SQIVND (reference sequence). CDR3 in amino acids: CASSIGGSNQPQHF. The CDR3 nucleotides are TGTGCCAGTAGTATCGGGGGAAGCAATCAGCCCCAGCATTTT.

The chain has TRBV6-1 and TRBJ1-5; D may be TRBD1 (5 bases). Trimming took off 6 bases at V and 8 bases at J, with 11 bases between the two ends. Germline V gives CDR1 MNHNS, CDR2 SASEGT. CDR3 length: 12 residues. The chain's CDR3 is CASSRGREPQHF. CDR3 nucleotide sequence: TGTGCCAGCAGCCGGGGCAGGGAGCCCCAGCATTTT.

This clone has only one observation. The chain links TRBV19 to TRBJ2-7; TRBD2 might be the D (5 bases). Germline V CDR1 and CDR2: LNHDA, SQIVND (reference sequence). V was cut by 2 bases and J by 7 bases, with 15 bases left in between. This CDR3 is built from 14 residues. The CDR3 DNA is TGTGCCAGTAGTATATCCCCAGGCCCGGGGGAGCAGTACTTC. Amino acid sequence: CASSISPGPGEQYF.

This chain links TRBV6-5 with TRBJ1-2, with no clear D. This CDR3 is built from 13 residues. V was shortened by 11 bases and J by 8 bases, with 21 bases between the two germline ends. Germline CDR1 reads MNHEY; CDR2 reads SVGAGI. Here the CDR3 reads CAARADPLEGYTF. The CDR3 DNA reads TGTGCCGCCCGAGCCGATCCCTTGGAGGGCTACACCTTC.

The sample holds a few counts of this clone. The CDR3 reads CASKSNVAKNIQYF. The CDR3 DNA is TGTGCCAGCAAATCAAACGTAGCCAAAAACATTCAGTACTTC. J is TRBJ2-4 and V is TRBV27; D uncertain. The CDR3 covers 14 residues. CDR1 is MNHEY and CDR2 is SMNVEV in the germline V gene (reference sequence). The ends were cut back, 7 bases at V and 0 bases at J, with 10 bases in the middle.

J is TRBJ2-2 and V is TRBV7-8, with TRBD1 matching 9 bases. Germline-derived CDR1 and CDR2 are SGHVS and FQNEAQ. V dropped 5 bases and J dropped 7; count of bases not matched to a gene: 14. This CDR3 has 17 amino acids. The DNA of the CDR3 is TGTGCCAGCAGCCTCTTACCGGGACAGGGCGTGATCGGGGAGCTGTTTTTT. Protein sequence: CASSLLPGQGVIGELFF.

The genes are TRBV6-1 and TRBJ2-1; 11 bases map to TRBD2. V lost 3 bases to trimming and J lost 4 bases; unmatched junction nucleotides: 11. Germline values: CDR1 MNHNS, CDR2 SASEGT. The CDR3 covers 18 residues. CDR3 sequence: CASSDNPWTSGFYNEQFF. The CDR3 DNA reads TGTGCCAGCAGTGATAACCCCTGGACTAGCGGGTTTTACAATGAGCAGTTCTTC.

This chain joins TRBV19 and TRBJ2-7, with 8 bases aligning to TRBD1. V dropped 5 bases and J dropped 3; count of bases not matched to a gene: 3. The CDR3 covers 13 residues. Per germline, CDR1 LNHDA and CDR2 SQIVND (reference sequence). DNA for the CDR3: TGTGCCAGTAGTCCAACAGGGGGCTACGAGCAGTACTTC. Amino acids: CASSPTGGYEQYF.

V and J are TRBV9 and TRBJ2-7; a weak D match, TRBD2 (6 bases). Germline V gives CDR1 SGDLS, CDR2 YYNGEE. This CDR3 contains 14 residues. The V end was cut by 0 bases, the J end by 2 bases, with 9 bases between. The CDR3 DNA sequence: TGTGCCAGCAGCGTAGAGGCGGGGACCTACGAGCAGTACTTC. Translation gives CASSVEAGTYEQYF.

CDR3 residues: CASSLGGPTDTQYF. Written as DNA, the CDR3 is TGTGCCAGCAGCTTGGGCGGCCCCACAGATACGCAGTATTTT. The chain carries TRBV5-6 and TRBJ2-3; D remains unclear. Germline lookup yields CDR1 SGHDT and CDR2 YYEEEE. V was trimmed by 0 bases and J by 2 bases, leaving 7 bases between them. This CDR3 contains 14 residues.

The gene calls are TRBV11-2 and TRBJ2-7; D unclear. This CDR3 contains 17 residues. CDR1 and CDR2 (germline): SGHAT, FQNNGV. V dropped 0 bases and J dropped 4 bases, with 19 bases sitting between them. In DNA form, the CDR3 reads TGTGCCAGCAGCTTAGATCTGGTCGACTCCGGGCCATACGAGCAGTACTTC. This translates into CASSLDLVDSGPYEQYF.

This rearrangement joins TRBV20-1 to TRBJ1-1; D is undetermined. This CDR3 region has 10 residues. V dropped 3 bases and J dropped 8 bases, with 7 bases sitting between them. Germline CDR1 reads DFQATT; CDR2 reads SNEGSKA (reference sequence). For the CDR3, the DNA is TGCAGTGCTAGGGCAGAGGAAGCTTTCTTT. Translating it yields CSARAEEAFF.

The chain has TRBV6-1 and TRBJ2-1; D not resolved. Trimming removed 6 bases from V and 3 bases from J, with 9 bases in between. Looked up from germline, CDR1 is MNHNS and CDR2 is SASEGT. The CDR3 spans 13 residues. The CDR3 bases are TGTGCCAGCAGAGTGGACGACTACAATGAGCAGTTCTTC. Its translation is CASRVDDYNEQFF.

The chain has TRBV6-1 and TRBJ2-3; TRBD1 is a possible D gene (6 bases). CDR1 MNHNS and CDR2 SASEGT come from the germline V gene. CDR3 length: 14 amino acids. Trimming left V 6 bases short and J 1 base short, with 11 bases between. CDR3 nucleotide sequence: TGTGCCAGCAGAACGACAGGAGGCACAGATACGCAGTATTTT. Translating it yields CASRTTGGTDTQYF.

This clone occurred once. The chain couples TRBV4-2 to TRBJ1-2; D is unresolved. Per germline, CDR1 LGHNA and CDR2 YNFKEQ. Deletions cut 5 bases from V and 2 bases from J, with 9 bases between. This CDR3 contains 13 residues. The DNA for the CDR3 is TGTGCCAGCAGCGAGTCGACCAACTATGGCTACACCTTC. Translation gives CASSESTNYGYTF.

The chain has TRBV30 and TRBJ1-6, with TRBD1 matching 7 bases. The germline V gene has CDR1 GTSNPN and CDR2 SVGIG (reference sequence). V lost 3 bases, J lost 8 bases, and 13 bases stayed unmatched. The CDR3 covers 16 residues. Written as DNA, the CDR3 is TGTGCCTGGAGCCAGTCCCGGACAGGACTTTATTCACCCCTCCACTTT. It encodes CAWSQSRTGLYSPLHF. Full variable domain (rest looked up from reference TRBV30 and TRBJ1-6): SQTIHQWPATLVQPVGSPLSLECTVEGTSNPNLYWYRQAAGRGLQLLFYSVGIGQISSEVPQNLSASRPQDRQFILSSKKLLLSDSGFYLCAWSQSRTGLYSPLHFGNGTRLTVT.

V is TRBV28 and J is TRBJ2-5; 14 bases line up with TRBD2. The CDR3 loop spans 20 amino acids. V gave up 5 bases and J gave up 7 bases; unmatched junction bases: 21. In germline, CDR1 is MDHEN, CDR2 SYDVKM. CDR3 residues: CASSPGYGTSGSWAEGTQYF. The CDR3 DNA sequence: TGTGCCAGCAGTCCTGGATATGGGACTAGCGGGAGTTGGGCCGAAGGGACCCAGTACTTC.

This rearrangement joins TRBV18 to TRBJ2-1; D is possibly TRBD1 or TRBD2 (5 bases each). The V gene lost 3 bases and the J gene lost 2 bases, with 14 bases spanning the gap. CDR1 and CDR2 from the germline V gene are KGHSH and LQKENI. The CDR3 sequence is 16 residues long. This chain's CDR3 is CASSPAGTFTYNEQFF. The CDR3 DNA follows: TGTGCCAGCTCACCCGCCGGGACCTTCACCTACAATGAGCAGTTCTTC.

This clone was seen more than once but under ten times. The rearrangement joins TRBV5-6 to TRBJ1-2; TRBD1 agrees at 7 bases. V lost 4 bases and J lost 2; bases outside the gene matches: 11. The CDR3 runs to 16 residues. Germline-derived CDR1 and CDR2 are SGHDT and YYEEEE. The CDR3 DNA reads as TGTGCCAGCAGCCGAGGCAGACAGGGAACAAACTATGGCTACACCTTC. Protein: CASSRGRQGTNYGYTF.

This chain connects TRBV10-3 to TRBJ2-5, with 9 bases that match TRBD1. The CDR3 contains 15 residues. The V segment lost 3 bases and the J segment 2 bases; nucleotides outside the gene matches: 4. Per germline, CDR1 ENHRY and CDR2 SYGVKD. The CDR3 protein is CAISDRQGVQETQYF. CDR3 in DNA: TGTGCCATCAGTGATAGACAGGGGGTGCAAGAGACCCAGTACTTC.

The chain links TRBV6-5 to TRBJ2-5; the D call may be TRBD1 or TRBD2 (5 bases each). Germline V CDR1 and CDR2: MNHEY, SVGAGI. Trimming took 2 bases from V and 1 from J, leaving 8 bases between them. CDR3 size: 14 residues. In DNA form, the CDR3 reads TGTGCCAGCAGTTACGCGAGGGGCCAAGAGACCCAGTACTTC. As protein: CASSYARGQETQYF.

The chain joins TRBV5-4 to TRBJ1-1; D might be TRBD1 (5 bases). Germline CDR1 and CDR2: SGHNT and YYREEE (reference sequence). CDR3 length: 14 amino acids. V dropped 4 bases and J dropped 0 bases, with 10 bases sitting between them. DNA for the CDR3: TGTGCCAGCAGCACGGGGACGGTGAACACTGAAGCTTTCTTT. It specifies CASSTGTVNTEAFF.

The chain couples TRBV6-1 to TRBJ2-6; D remains unclear. CDR3 size: 10 residues. Between the trimmed V and J ends, which lost 6 bases and 12 bases, there was a span of 6 bases. The germline V gene has CDR1 MNHNS and CDR2 SASEGT. The CDR3 DNA reads TGTGCCAGCAGCCGAGGCGTCCTGACTTTC. Translated: CASSRGVLTF.